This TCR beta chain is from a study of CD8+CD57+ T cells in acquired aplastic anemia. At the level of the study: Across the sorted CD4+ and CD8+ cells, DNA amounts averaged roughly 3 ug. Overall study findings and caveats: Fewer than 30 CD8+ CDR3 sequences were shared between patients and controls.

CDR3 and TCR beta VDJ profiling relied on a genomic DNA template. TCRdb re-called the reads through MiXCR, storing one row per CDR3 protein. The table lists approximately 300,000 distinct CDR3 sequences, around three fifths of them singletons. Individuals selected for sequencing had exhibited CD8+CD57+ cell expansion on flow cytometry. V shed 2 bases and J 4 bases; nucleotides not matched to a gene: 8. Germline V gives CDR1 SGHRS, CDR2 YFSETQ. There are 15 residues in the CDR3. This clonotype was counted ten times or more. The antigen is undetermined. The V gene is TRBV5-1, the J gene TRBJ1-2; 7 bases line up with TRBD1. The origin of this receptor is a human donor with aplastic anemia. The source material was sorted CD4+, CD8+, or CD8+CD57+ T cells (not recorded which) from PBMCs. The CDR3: CASSLSSGGTYGYTF. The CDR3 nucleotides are TGCGCCAGCAGCTTAAGTTCAGGGGGTACCTATGGCTACACCTTC.